This TCR beta chain derives from a study of regulatory T cells in long-lasting Graves disease (dated by TCRdb to the early 2020s). Turning to the overall study: Newly diagnosed Graves' disease patients had taken antithyroid drugs for less than 3 months. A total of about 35 samples underwent TCR sequencing: some 13 from persistent and 20 from newly diagnosed Graves' disease patients. This study used TCR sequencing and RNA sequencing of peripheral blood to compare persistent Graves' disease patients against newly diagnosed Graves' disease patients. The study was registered as a clinical trial and conducted in China. What the study reported, not specific to this receptor: Because the primary lesion, thyroid tissue, could not be accessed, the study looked at peripheral blood alone. The small sample size was acknowledged by the authors as a limitation that may reduce accuracy. Lower TCR Shannon entropy and fewer highly expanded clones were observed in persistent Graves' disease patients than in newly diagnosed patients, which suggested clonal expansion. A larger number of public clonotypes was shared among persistent patients (approximately 3,000) than among newly diagnosed patients (more than 850). Only the TCR beta chain was sequenced and analyzed. TRBV28, TRBJ1-2 and TRBJ2-5 were preferentially used in persistent disease, while TRBV20-1 and TRBJ2-1 were favored in newly diagnosed disease.

This clonotype showed up just a few times. Its antigen is not yet known. Base qualities were left out, and no much larger clone turns up one base away. The time point label here, explained by the study, means: newly diagnosed GD, antithyroid drugs for less than 3 months. For both TCR sequencing and RNA sequencing, RNA was extracted from PBMCs in TRIzol. The diagnosis of Graves' disease was made according to American Thyroid Association guidelines. Recruitment of patients was carried out at an endocrinology department in Xi'an, China. From each patient, approximately 10 milliliters of peripheral blood was collected into an EDTA anticoagulant tube. PBMCs were isolated by Ficoll Paque Plus density gradient separation without further T cell sorting. An Agilent 2100 Bioanalyzer and agarose gel were used to check RNA quality, while a NanoDrop 2000 measured RNA concentration. Library generation was performed with multiplex PCR. These reads were obtained on an Illumina HiSeq 4000. To build TCR beta libraries, CDR3 regions were amplified by Arm-PCR using iRepertoire HTBI primers. Gel purification was performed on PCR products prior to sequencing. The paper's data handling went like this. A total of roughly 65 TRBV and approximately 15 TRBJ segments were identified across samples and were used for gene usage analysis of CDR3 amino acid clonotypes. Filtered high-quality paired reads were merged into contigs using COPE and FqMerger. BLAST was used to align contigs to IMGT TRBV, TRBD and TRBJ reference genes, and CDR3 was defined according to IMGT. Clonotypes above 0.1% frequency were classified as highly expanded clones. Shannon entropy was used to measure repertoire diversity, and the Gini coefficient was used to measure V-J evenness. A clonotype found in more than one individual was treated as public. The public reads were reprocessed in TCRdb via fastp at Q25 and MiXCR, keeping in-frame beta chains. Identical CDR3 proteins give one entry, which carries the most common genes and DNA. The V and J calls come from TCRdb's annotation, not from the publication. Across this sample there are hundreds of thousands of distinct CDR3 sequences, with around 16% seen only once. 25% of the sample is held by the ten biggest clonotypes.

The V and J ends are trimmed by 7 bases and 0 bases, leaving 13 bases between them. In the germline V gene, CDR1 corresponds to MGHRA and CDR2 to YSYEKL. Its CDR3 holds 15 amino acids, cysteine through phenylalanine. The entry retains the CDR3 DNA only, 45 bases that are in frame from base 1. The sample was also reused in another study, on T cells in Graves' hyperthyroidism and ophthalmopathy. According to the second study: Stable Graves' hyperthyroidism was defined as no progression to ophthalmopathy during 18 months of follow-up. Hyperthyroidism patients were newly diagnosed, had a disease duration of under 2 months, and were aged 18 to 65 years. Any patient with an uncontrolled infection, another autoimmune disease, pregnancy or lactation was excluded. Clinical symptoms, serum thyroxine and TRAb, thyroid ultrasound, and orbital computed tomography formed the basis for the diagnoses. The TCR CDR3 was subjected to a first round of RT-PCR using the HTBI primer set and the Qiagen OneStep RT-PCR kit. Most expanded thyroid clonotypes (frequency above 0.001) were also detected in blood, suggesting blood repertoires may reflect thyroid immune responses. In cross-validation, a model built on a 13 V-J signature told ophthalmopathy apart from stable hyperthyroidism with approximately 91% sensitivity and around 84% specificity, and in testing the same model reached 80%/75%. In validation, the model predicted progression to ophthalmopathy with 65% to 71% sensitivity and about 73% specificity, a median of 6.5 months before onset. TCR V-J signatures able to tell the groups apart were searched for in a discovery cohort of 90 to 100 patients, of whom about 40 had Graves' ophthalmopathy and around 56 had stable Graves' hyperthyroidism. Prospective prediction of ophthalmopathy was tested in an independent validation cohort of some 19 hyperthyroidism patients and around 16 patients who later progressed to ophthalmopathy. For training and testing, the 100 or so patients in the discovery cohort were randomly divided in a 7:3 ratio. In addition, the study compared T-cell repertoires in thyroid tissue and in blood from a handful of Graves' hyperthyroidism patients. After blood sampling, hyperthyroidism patients were treated with methimazole at a starting dose of 30 mg daily, and ophthalmopathy patients were treated with high-dose intravenous methylprednisolone. Libraries were constructed in a second round of multiplex PCR, after which size selection and purification were performed. The libraries were sequenced on an Illumina HiSeq2000 using paired-end 100 bp reads. SOAPnuke was used to process the raw data, with reads discarded if the reads contained adapters or uncalled bases, had a mean Phred below 15, or lacked an exact constant-primer or identifier match. COPE v1.2.5 was used to merge the high-quality paired reads, and each unique nucleotide sequence was defined as a clonotype. Clonotypes were aligned to IMGT TRBV, TRBD and TRBJ reference segments using MiTCR v1.1. Only V-J combinations with frequency above 0.0001, covering about 99% of repertoires, were analysed. The TCS score was defined as F50 (clonal expansion) divided by E x V (chaos), with BLOSUM62-based TCRdist calculated between CDR3 peptides within each V-J. Welch's t-statistics and random forest reduced 500 to 550 V-J features to about 13, which were used in a naive Bayes classifier (R e1071). Sample size was not statistically predetermined, and investigators were not blinded to group allocation. According to the paper, TCR Vbeta CDR3 sequencing was carried out on about 140 peripheral blood samples, which came from fewer than 50 ophthalmopathy, fewer than 80 hyperthyroidism and roughly 17 progressor patients.

Recombination linked TRBV4-1 to TRBJ2-4, with no reliable assignment of the D segment. Specimen: peripheral blood mononuclear cells (PBMCs), collected at new diagnosis, from a patient treated with antithyroid drugs. The receptor was isolated from a woman aged 40 to 65 with Graves disease. Donor details come from another sample of the same person, matched by shared clones. For the CDR3, the sequence is CASIREYLAKNIQYF. The bases read TGCGCCAGCATAAGAGAATATTTAGCCAAAAACATTCAGTACTTC.